Sequencing of this T cell receptor (beta chain) was carried out in a study of blood T cell repertoires in COVID-19. The method was immunoSEQ multiplex PCR; TCRdb's version includes in-frame clones alone and lacks a portion of them. Of about 180,000 clones listed, approximately 88% were seen once; the top ten hold 4% to 5%. The V end lost 2 bases, the J end lost 7 bases, and 6 bases lay between the germline ends. CDR3 size: 13 residues. From germline, CDR1 is MNHEY and CDR2 SVGAGI. The chain links TRBV6-5 to TRBJ1-6; D possibly corresponds to TRBD1 (5 bases). Specimen: peripheral blood. The receptor was isolated from a young woman with acute or convalescent COVID-19. As DNA, the CDR3 is TGTGCCAGCAGTTACGGACACAATTCACCCCTCCACTTT. As protein: CASSYGHNSPLHF.